The 12 T cell receptor beta chains listed next were all sequenced from one sample in a study of CD8 T cells in ankylosing spondylitis. TCRdb reanalysed the 5' RACE reads using MiXCR and keeps one entry per CDR3 protein. The sample shows about 240,000 distinct CDR3 sequences, over 9.5% of them seen only once. Sample: blood, either unsorted or a sorted T cell fraction (not recorded which). Every receptor here comes from a male donor with ankylosing spondylitis or in good health (not recorded which).

This clonotype showed up many times. This chain links TRBV20-1 with TRBJ2-1; TRBD1 matches 7 bases. The CDR3 contains 14 residues. Trimming at V came to 3 bases and at J to 0 bases, leaving 2 bases not matched to a gene. CDR1 is DFQATT and CDR2 is SNEGSKA in the germline V gene (reference sequence). The CDR3 reads CSASGDSSYNEQFF. The CDR3 nucleotides read TGCAGTGCTAGCGGGGACAGCTCCTACAATGAGCAGTTCTTC.

This clonotype was observed a few times. The chain links TRBV11-2 to TRBJ2-1; 13 nucleotides agree with TRBD2. The germline gives CDR1 SGHAT, CDR2 FQNNGV. With 4 bases clipped from V and 4 bases from J, the junction kept 10 bases outside the gene matches. The CDR3 consists of 18 residues. DNA for the CDR3: TGTGCCAGCAGCTCGCCGACCACGGGACTAGCGGGATACAATGAGCAGTTCTTC. Its translation is CASSSPTTGLAGYNEQFF.

In this sample, this clonotype turned up many times. The V gene is TRBV10-2, the J gene TRBJ2-4; a weak D match, TRBD2 (5 bases). The CDR3 is 13 amino acids. Germline V gene lookup returns CDR1 WSHSY and CDR2 SAAADI. Trimming took off 4 bases at V and 9 bases at J, with 13 bases between the two ends. The CDR3 sequence is CASSGQAEGIQYF. The DNA for the CDR3 is TGCGCCAGCAGTGGACAAGCTGAGGGCATTCAGTACTTC.

The chain employs TRBV12-3 or TRBV12-4 and TRBJ2-1; a possible D gene is TRBD2 (8 bases). The length of the CDR3 is 17 residues. Trimming took off 6 bases at V and 2 bases at J, with 20 bases between the two ends. The CDR3 region is CASSLFGRGQTYNEQFF. In nucleotides, the CDR3 is TGTGCCAGCAGCCTATTCGGGAGGGGACAGACCTACAATGAGCAGTTCTTC.

This clonotype has at least ten counts. The chain couples TRBV12-3 or TRBV12-4 to TRBJ2-1; 13 bases map to TRBD2. This CDR3 has 16 residues. Trimming took 1 base from V and 5 from J; bases not matched to a gene: 2. The CDR3, as DNA: TGTGCCAGCAGTTTAGATGGACTAGCGGGAGACAATGAGCAGTTCTTC. This encodes CASSLDGLAGDNEQFF.

This clonotype has a count of ten or more. This chain uses TRBV6-5 with TRBJ2-7; maybe TRBD1 (6 bases). The CDR3 runs 14 residues. The germline V gene encodes CDR1 MNHEY and CDR2 SVGAGI. V lost 2 bases and J lost 7, with 15 bases in between. The chain's CDR3 is CASSYGDRSIEQYF. The CDR3 DNA sequence: TGTGCCAGCAGTTACGGAGACAGGAGTATAGAGCAGTACTTC.

This clonotype has a single count. A read error is possible here, since a much larger clone lies one base away. The V and J genes are TRBV20-1 and TRBJ2-4, with TRBD1 identical over 12 bases. The germline gives CDR1 DFQATT, CDR2 SNEGSKA (reference sequence). The CDR3 is 17 amino acids. With V trimmed by 6 bases and J by 4 bases, 13 bases remained unmatched. In DNA, the CDR3 is TGCAGTGCCTCGGGACAGGGGGCTAGCGGGGTTAAAAACATTCAGTACTTC. Its protein is CSASGQGASGVKNIQYF.

This clonotype has ten or more counts. The rearrangement links TRBV4-1 to TRBJ2-7; the match to TRBD2 covers 7 bases. The V segment lost 4 bases and the J segment 3 bases; nucleotides outside the gene matches: 15. In germline, CDR1 is MGHRA, CDR2 YSYEKL. This CDR3 is built from 17 residues. CDR3 region: CASSRFFRDAGDYEQYF. The CDR3 nucleotides are TGCGCCAGCAGCCGCTTCTTCCGGGACGCGGGGGACTACGAGCAGTACTTC.

V usage is TRBV12-3 or TRBV12-4 and J usage is TRBJ1-2; D ambiguous. The CDR3 is 12 amino acids. The V and J ends lost 7 bases and 7 bases respectively, with 13 bases between them. DNA of the CDR3: TGTGCCAGCACCCTTCCGGGTGGTGGCTACACCTTC. It encodes CASTLPGGGYTF.

Many counts were recorded for this clonotype. The chain combines TRBV4-1 with TRBJ2-1; D is perhaps TRBD2 (5 bases). The CDR3 length is 16 residues. The ends were cut back, 0 bases at V and 5 bases at J, with 14 bases in the middle. Germline V gene lookup returns CDR1 MGHRA and CDR2 YSYEKL. The CDR3, as DNA: TGCGCCAGCAGCCAAGATCGTCGGGAACCAAACAATGAGCAGTTCTTC. Its protein is CASSQDRREPNNEQFF.

This clonotype was counted only a few times. The V and J genes are TRBV29-1 and TRBJ2-3, with D unclear. Trimming left V 3 bases short and J 8 bases short, with 3 bases between. This CDR3 comprises 9 residues. Germline CDR1 is SQVTM and CDR2 is ANQGSEA. The DNA of the CDR3 is TGCAGCGTTGAGGGTACGCAGTATTTT. It encodes CSVEGTQYF.

This clonotype was observed many times. The V call is TRBV29-1, the J call TRBJ2-1; D gene uncertain. This CDR3 has 13 residues. Germline CDR1 SQVTM, CDR2 ANQGSEA. Trimming removed 5 bases at V and 0 bases at J, with 8 bases between. The CDR3 region is CSVPRSSYNEQFF. CDR3 DNA: TGCAGCGTTCCCCGAAGCTCCTACAATGAGCAGTTCTTC.